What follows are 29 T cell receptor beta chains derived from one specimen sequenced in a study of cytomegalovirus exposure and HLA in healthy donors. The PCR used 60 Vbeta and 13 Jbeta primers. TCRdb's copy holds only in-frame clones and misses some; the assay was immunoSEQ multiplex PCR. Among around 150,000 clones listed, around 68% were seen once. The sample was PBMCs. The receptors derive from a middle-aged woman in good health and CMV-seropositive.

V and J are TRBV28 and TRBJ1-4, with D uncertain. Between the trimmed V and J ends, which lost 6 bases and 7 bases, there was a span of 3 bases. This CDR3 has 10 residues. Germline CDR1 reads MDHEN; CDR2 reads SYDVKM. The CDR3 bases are TGTGCCAGCAGACTTGAAAAACTGTTTTTT. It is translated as CASRLEKLFF.

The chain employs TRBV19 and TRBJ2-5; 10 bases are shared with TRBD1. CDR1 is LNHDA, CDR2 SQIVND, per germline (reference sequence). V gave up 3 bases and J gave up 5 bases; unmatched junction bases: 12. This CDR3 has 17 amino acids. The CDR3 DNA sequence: TGTGCCAGTAGTATCGAGGACAGGGGGGATTACGGGGAGACCCAGTACTTC. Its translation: CASSIEDRGDYGETQYF.

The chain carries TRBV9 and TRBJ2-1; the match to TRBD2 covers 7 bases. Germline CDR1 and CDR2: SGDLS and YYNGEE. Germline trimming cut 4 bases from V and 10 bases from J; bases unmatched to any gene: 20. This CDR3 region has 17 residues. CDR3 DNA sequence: TGTGCCAGCAGCCCCCTCGGCGTCCGGGAGGTACCTGGGGAGCAGTTCTTC. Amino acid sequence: CASSPLGVREVPGEQFF.

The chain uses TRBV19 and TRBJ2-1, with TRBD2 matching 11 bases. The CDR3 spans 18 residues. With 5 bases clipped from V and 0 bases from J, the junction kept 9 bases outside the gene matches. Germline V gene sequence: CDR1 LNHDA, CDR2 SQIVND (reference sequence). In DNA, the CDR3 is TGTGCCAGTAGTTTCCGACTAGCGGGGATTAGCTCCTACAATGAGCAGTTCTTC. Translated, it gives CASSFRLAGISSYNEQFF.

CDR3 in DNA: TGTGCCAGCAGGGGGCAGGGGTTGGGCACTGAAGCTTTCTTT. This encodes CASRGQGLGTEAFF. The chain couples TRBV25-1 to TRBJ1-1; TRBD1 might be the D (6 bases). Germline loops: CDR1 MGHDK, CDR2 SYGVNS. This CDR3 spans 14 amino acids. V gave up 6 bases and J gave up 4 bases, with 15 bases separating them.

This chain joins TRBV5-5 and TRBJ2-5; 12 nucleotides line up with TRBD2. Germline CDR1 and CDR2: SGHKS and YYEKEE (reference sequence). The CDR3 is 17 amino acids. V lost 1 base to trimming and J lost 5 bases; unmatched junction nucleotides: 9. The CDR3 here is CASSLPGSSGGEETQYF. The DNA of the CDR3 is TGTGCCAGCAGCTTGCCAGGCTCTAGCGGGGGGGAGGAGACCCAGTACTTC.

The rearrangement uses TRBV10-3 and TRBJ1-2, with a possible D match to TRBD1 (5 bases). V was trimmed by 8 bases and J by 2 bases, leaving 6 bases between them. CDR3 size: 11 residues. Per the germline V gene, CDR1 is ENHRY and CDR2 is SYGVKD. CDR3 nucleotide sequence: TGTGCCATCGCAGGGAACTATGGCTACACCTTC. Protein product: CAIAGNYGYTF.

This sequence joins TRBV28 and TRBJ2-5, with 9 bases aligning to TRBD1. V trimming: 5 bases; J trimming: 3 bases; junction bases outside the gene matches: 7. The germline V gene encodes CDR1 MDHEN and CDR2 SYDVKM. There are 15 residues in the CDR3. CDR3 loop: CASSATGGREETQYF. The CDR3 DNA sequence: TGTGCCAGCAGTGCGACAGGGGGAAGGGAAGAGACCCAGTACTTC. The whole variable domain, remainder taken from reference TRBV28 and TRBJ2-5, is DVKVTQSSRYLVKRTGEKVFLECVQDMDHENMFWYRQDPGLGLRLIYFSYDVKMKEKGDIPEGYSVSREKKERFSLILESASTNQTSMYLCASSATGGREETQYFGPGTRLLVL.

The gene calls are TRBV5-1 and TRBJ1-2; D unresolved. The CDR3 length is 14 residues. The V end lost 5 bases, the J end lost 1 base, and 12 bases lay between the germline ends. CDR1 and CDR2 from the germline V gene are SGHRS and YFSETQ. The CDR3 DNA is TGCGCCAGCAGGCTTTGGCTGGTTAACTATGGCTACACCTTC. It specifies CASRLWLVNYGYTF. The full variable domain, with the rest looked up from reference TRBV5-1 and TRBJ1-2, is KAGVTQTPRYLIKTRGQQVTLSCSPISGHRSVSWYQQTPGQGLQFLFEYFSETQRNKGNFPGRFSGRQFSNSRSEMNVSTLELGDSALYLCASRLWLVNYGYTFGSGTRLTVV.

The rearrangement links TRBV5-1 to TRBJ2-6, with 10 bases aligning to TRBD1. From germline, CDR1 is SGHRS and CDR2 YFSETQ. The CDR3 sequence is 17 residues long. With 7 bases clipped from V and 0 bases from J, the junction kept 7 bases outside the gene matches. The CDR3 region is CASSAGTGASGANVLTF. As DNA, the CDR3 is TGCGCCAGCTCGGCCGGGACAGGGGCCTCTGGGGCCAACGTCCTGACTTTC.

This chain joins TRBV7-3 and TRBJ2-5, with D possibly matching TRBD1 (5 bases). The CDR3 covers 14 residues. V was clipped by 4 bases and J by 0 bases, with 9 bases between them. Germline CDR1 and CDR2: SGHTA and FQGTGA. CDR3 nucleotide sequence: TGTGCCAGCAGCTCCGACAGATACCAAGAGACCCAGTACTTC. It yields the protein CASSSDRYQETQYF.

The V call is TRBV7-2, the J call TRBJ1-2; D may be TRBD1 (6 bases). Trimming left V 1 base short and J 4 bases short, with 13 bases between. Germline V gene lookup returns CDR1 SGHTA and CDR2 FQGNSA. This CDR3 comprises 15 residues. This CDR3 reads CASSLVGARVYGYTF. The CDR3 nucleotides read TGTGCCAGCAGCTTAGTGGGGGCGCGAGTCTATGGCTACACCTTC.

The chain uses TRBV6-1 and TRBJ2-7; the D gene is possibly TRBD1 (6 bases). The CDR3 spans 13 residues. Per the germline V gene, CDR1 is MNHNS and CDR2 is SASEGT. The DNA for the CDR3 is TGTGTCCTGAGGGGCGCAGGGGATTACGAGCAGTACTTC. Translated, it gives CVLRGAGDYEQYF.

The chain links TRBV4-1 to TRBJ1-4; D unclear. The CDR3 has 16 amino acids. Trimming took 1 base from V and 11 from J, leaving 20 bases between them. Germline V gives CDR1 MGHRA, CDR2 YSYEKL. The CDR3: CASSQVYDIGLAKLFF. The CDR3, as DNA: TGCGCCAGCAGCCAAGTTTATGACATAGGCCTGGCGAAACTGTTTTTT.

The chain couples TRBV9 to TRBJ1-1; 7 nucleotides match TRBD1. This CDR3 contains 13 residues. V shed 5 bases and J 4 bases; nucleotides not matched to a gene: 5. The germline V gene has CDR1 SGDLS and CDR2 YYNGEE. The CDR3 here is CASSIQGSTEAFF. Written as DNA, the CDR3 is TGTGCCAGCAGTATACAGGGGAGCACTGAAGCTTTCTTT.

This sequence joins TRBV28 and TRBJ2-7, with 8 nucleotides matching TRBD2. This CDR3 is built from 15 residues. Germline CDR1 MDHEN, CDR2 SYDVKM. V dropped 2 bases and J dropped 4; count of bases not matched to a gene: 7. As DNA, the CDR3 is TGTGCCAGCAGTTTAAGGAGACGGGGGGGATACGAGCAGTACTTC. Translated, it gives CASSLRRRGGYEQYF.

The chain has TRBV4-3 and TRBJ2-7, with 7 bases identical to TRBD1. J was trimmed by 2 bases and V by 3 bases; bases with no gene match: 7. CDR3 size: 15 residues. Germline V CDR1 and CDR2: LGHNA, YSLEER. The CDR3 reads CASSQGQSTTYEQYF. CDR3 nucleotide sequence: TGCGCCAGCAGCCAGGGACAGTCAACTACCTACGAGCAGTACTTC.

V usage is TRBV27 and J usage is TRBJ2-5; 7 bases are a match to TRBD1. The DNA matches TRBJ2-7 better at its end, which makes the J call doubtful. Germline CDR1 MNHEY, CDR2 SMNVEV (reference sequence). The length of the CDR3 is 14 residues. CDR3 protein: CASSLTGVSYEQYF. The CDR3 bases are TGTGCCAGCAGTCTCACAGGGGTCTCCTACGAGCAGTACTTC.

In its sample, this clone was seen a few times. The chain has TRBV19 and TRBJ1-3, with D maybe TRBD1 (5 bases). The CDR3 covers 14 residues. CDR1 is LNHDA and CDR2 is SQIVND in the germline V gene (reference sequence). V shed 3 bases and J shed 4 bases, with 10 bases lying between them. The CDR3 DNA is TGTGCCAGTAGTATGCAGACAGCCGGAAACACCATATATTTT. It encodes CASSMQTAGNTIYF. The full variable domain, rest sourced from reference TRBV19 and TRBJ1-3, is DGGITQSPKYLFRKEGQNVTLSCEQNLNHDAMYWYRQDPGQGLRLIYYSQIVNDFQKGDIAEGYSVSREKKESFPLTVTSAQKNPTAFYLCASSMQTAGNTIYFGEGSWLTVV.

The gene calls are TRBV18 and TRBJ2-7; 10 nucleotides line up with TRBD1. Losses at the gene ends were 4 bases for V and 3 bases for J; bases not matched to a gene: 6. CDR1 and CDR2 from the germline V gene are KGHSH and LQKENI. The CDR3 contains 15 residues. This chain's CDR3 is CASSLGTGVGYEQYF. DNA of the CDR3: TGTGCCAGCTCACTTGGGACAGGGGTCGGCTACGAGCAGTACTTC. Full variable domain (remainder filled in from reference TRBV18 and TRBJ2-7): NAGVMQNPRHLVRRRGQEARLRCSPMKGHSHVYWYRQLPEEGLKFMVYLQKENIIDESGMPKERFSAEFPKEGPSILRIQQVVRGDSAAYFCASSLGTGVGYEQYFGPGTRLTVT.

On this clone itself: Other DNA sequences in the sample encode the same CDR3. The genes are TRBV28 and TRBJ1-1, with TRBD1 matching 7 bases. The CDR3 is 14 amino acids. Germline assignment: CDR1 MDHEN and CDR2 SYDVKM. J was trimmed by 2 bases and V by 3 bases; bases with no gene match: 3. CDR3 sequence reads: CASSLPGGNTEAFF. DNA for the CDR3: TGTGCCAGCAGTTTGCCAGGGGGTAACACTGAAGCTTTCTTT.

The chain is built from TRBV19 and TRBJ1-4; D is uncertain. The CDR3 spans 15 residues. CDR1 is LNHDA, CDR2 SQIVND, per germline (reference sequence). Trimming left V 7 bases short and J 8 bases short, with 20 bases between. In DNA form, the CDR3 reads TGTGCCAGTACGGAGGGCCGCGCAGGAGTGGAAAAACTGTTTTTT. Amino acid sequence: CASTEGRAGVEKLFF.

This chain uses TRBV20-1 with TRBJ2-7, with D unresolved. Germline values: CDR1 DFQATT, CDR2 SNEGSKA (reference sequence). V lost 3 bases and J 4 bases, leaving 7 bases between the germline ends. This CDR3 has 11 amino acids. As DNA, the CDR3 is TGCAGTGCTAGTACTGGTTACGAGCAGTACTTC. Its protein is CSASTGYEQYF.

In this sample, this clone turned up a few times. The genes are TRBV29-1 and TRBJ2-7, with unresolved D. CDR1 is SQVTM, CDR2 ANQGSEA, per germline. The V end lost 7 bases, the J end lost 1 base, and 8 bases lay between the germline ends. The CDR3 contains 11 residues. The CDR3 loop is CSALKSYEQYF. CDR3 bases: TGCAGCGCACTAAAATCCTACGAGCAGTACTTC.

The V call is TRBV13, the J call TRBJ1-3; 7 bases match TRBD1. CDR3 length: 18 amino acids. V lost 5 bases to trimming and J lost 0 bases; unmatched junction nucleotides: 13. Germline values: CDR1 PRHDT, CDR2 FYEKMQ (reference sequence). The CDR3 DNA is TGTGCCAGCAGCCCTAACCAGGCGACAGGGCCCTCTGGAAACACCATATATTTT. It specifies CASSPNQATGPSGNTIYF.

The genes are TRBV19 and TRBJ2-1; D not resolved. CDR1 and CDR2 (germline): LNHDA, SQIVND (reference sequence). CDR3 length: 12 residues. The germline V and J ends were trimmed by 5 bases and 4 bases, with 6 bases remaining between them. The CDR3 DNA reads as TGTGCCAGTAGTTTACTATACAATGAGCAGTTCTTC. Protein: CASSLLYNEQFF.

This chain's CDR3 is CASSRQRDTEAFF. CDR3 DNA sequence: TGTGCCAGCAGTAGGCAGAGGGACACTGAAGCTTTCTTT. This chain joins TRBV5-8 and TRBJ1-1; D unresolved. The CDR3 sequence is 13 residues long. V was shortened by 5 bases and J by 3 bases, with 11 bases between the two germline ends. Per the germline V gene, CDR1 is SGHTS and CDR2 is YDEGEE.

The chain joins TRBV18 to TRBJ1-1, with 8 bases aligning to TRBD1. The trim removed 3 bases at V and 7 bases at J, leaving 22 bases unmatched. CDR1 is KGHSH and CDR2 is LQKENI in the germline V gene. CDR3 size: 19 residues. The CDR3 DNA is TGTGCCAGCTCACCGCGGCAAATACCAGGACAGGGCAGGTGGCGTGAAGCTTTCTTT. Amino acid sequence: CASSPRQIPGQGRWREAFF.

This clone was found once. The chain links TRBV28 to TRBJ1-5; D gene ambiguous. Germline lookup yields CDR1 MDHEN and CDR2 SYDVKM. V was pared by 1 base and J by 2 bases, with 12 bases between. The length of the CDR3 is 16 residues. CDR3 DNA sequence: TGTGCCAGCAGTTTATTGACGGGAGTAGGCAATCAGCCCCAGCATTTT. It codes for CASSLLTGVGNQPQHF.